The 24 T cell receptor beta chains given below trace back to one sample, sequenced in a study of blood T cell repertoires in COVID-19. Repertoires were generated with immunoSEQ multiplex PCR, while TCRdb's copy carries only in-frame clones and drops some. The sample records 200,000 to 250,000 clones, under 90% being singletons. Sequenced: peripheral blood. These receptors were taken from a woman of 80 years or more with acute or convalescent COVID-19.

This clone was seen once. The chain links TRBV10-3 to TRBJ1-2; a possible D gene is TRBD1 (5 bases). This CDR3 region has 14 residues. Trimming took off 2 bases at V and 4 bases at J, with 11 bases between the two ends. Germline lookup yields CDR1 ENHRY and CDR2 SYGVKD. This CDR3 reads CAISEAGPSYGYTF. The CDR3 DNA is TGTGCCATCAGTGAGGCAGGGCCATCCTATGGCTACACCTTC.

This clone came up many times. Other DNA sequences in this specimen translate into the identical CDR3. The genes are TRBV10-3 and TRBJ1-5; unclear D gene. Germline CDR1 ENHRY, CDR2 SYGVKD. CDR3 length equals 16 residues. The ends were cut back, 2 bases at V and 1 base at J, with 12 bases in the middle. Written as DNA, the CDR3 is TGTGCCATCAGTGAGGAAGGAGGGTCCAGCAATCAGCCCCAGCATTTT. Translating gives CAISEEGGSSNQPQHF.

The chain links TRBV2 to TRBJ1-1; 7 nucleotides match TRBD1. The J segment lost 6 bases and the V segment lost 2 bases, leaving 9 bases of the junction unmatched. The CDR3 length is 15 residues. The germline V gene encodes CDR1 SNHLY and CDR2 FYNNEI. This CDR3 is CASSERRGLGAEAFF. The DNA of the CDR3 is TGTGCCAGCAGTGAAAGGAGGGGGCTTGGCGCTGAAGCTTTCTTT.

The CDR3 bases are TGTGCCAGCAGTTCCCCGGACAGCCCCAGGACCACCTTC. Translating it yields CASSSPDSPRTTF. This sequence joins TRBV6-5 and TRBJ1-2; D perhaps matches TRBD1 (6 bases). CDR1 MNHEY and CDR2 SVGAGI come from the germline V gene. Trimming stripped 4 bases from V and 13 bases from J, with 19 bases between. The CDR3 runs to 13 residues.

The chain carries TRBV5-6 and TRBJ1-2, with D possibly TRBD1 on 5 matching bases. The CDR3 contains 16 residues. The germline V and J ends were trimmed by 4 bases and 4 bases, with 20 bases remaining between them. The germline V gene has CDR1 SGHDT and CDR2 YYEEEE. CDR3 bases: TGTGCCAGCAGCCCGCCCCCTTCGACAGTATCCTATGGCTACACCTTC. Encoded protein: CASSPPPSTVSYGYTF.

This clone was seen a single time. The rearrangement uses TRBV2 and TRBJ1-1; D not certain. The CDR3 spans 14 residues. Germline CDR1 is SNHLY and CDR2 is FYNNEI. The V gene lost 5 bases and the J gene lost 0 bases, with 10 bases spanning the gap. The CDR3 DNA follows: TGTGCCAGCAGTTCCTATACCATGAACACTGAAGCTTTCTTT. It specifies CASSSYTMNTEAFF.

V usage is TRBV27 and J usage is TRBJ1-5, with unresolved D. V was pared by 5 bases and J by 3 bases, with 14 bases between. Germline V gene lookup returns CDR1 MNHEY and CDR2 SMNVEV (reference sequence). The CDR3 consists of 15 residues. CDR3 in DNA: TGTGCCAGCAGTCTTCTCGTCGGTTACAATCAGCCCCAGCATTTT. Translating it yields CASSLLVGYNQPQHF.

This chain joins TRBV12-3 or TRBV12-4 and TRBJ1-1; D is undetermined. The length of the CDR3 is 12 residues. The V gene lost 6 bases and the J gene lost 0 bases, with 5 bases spanning the gap. Written as DNA, the CDR3 is TGTGCCAGCAGGTGGCTGAACACTGAAGCTTTCTTT. Translation: CASRWLNTEAFF.

V is TRBV9 and J is TRBJ1-1, with D unclear. V shed 0 bases and J shed 5 bases, with 11 bases lying between them. Germline-derived CDR1 and CDR2 are SGDLS and YYNGEE. CDR3 length: 14 residues. CDR3 nucleotide sequence: TGTGCCAGCAGCGTAGAACAGATAGGTACTGAAGCTTTCTTT. This codes for CASSVEQIGTEAFF.

This clone was observed once. The J gene is TRBJ2-5, the V gene TRBV18, with D possibly matching TRBD1 (6 bases). The CDR3 length is 15 residues. Trimming removed 10 bases from V and 5 bases from J, with 23 bases in between. Germline V lookup: CDR1 KGHSH, CDR2 LQKENI. The CDR3 loop is CANPTNRDGFETQYF. CDR3 DNA: TGTGCCAACCCGACCAACAGGGACGGGTTCGAGACCCAGTACTTC.

The CDR3 region has the DNA TGCGCCAGCGGACAGGTCCATGAAGCTTTCTTT. This gives the protein CASGQVHEAFF. This sequence joins TRBV5-1 and TRBJ1-1; 7 bases fit TRBD1. This CDR3 region has 11 residues. V trimming: 7 bases; J trimming: 7 bases; junction bases outside the gene matches: 4. Germline V gene lookup returns CDR1 SGHRS and CDR2 YFSETQ.

The chain is built from TRBV3-1 (or the pseudogene TRBV3-2) and TRBJ1-5; a possible D gene is TRBD1 (5 bases). The ends were cut back, 2 bases at V and 5 bases at J, with 7 bases in the middle. The CDR3 is made up of 13 amino acids. Germline V gives CDR1 LGHDT, CDR2 YNNKEL (reference sequence). The CDR3 sequence is CASSQIRDQPQHF. CDR3 bases: TGTGCCAGCAGCCAAATCAGGGATCAGCCCCAGCATTTT.

This clone was recorded once. V is TRBV19 and J is TRBJ1-2; D gene ambiguous. The CDR3 runs to 13 residues. V shed 10 bases and J shed 4 bases, with 16 bases lying between them. CDR1 is LNHDA and CDR2 is SQIVND in the germline V gene (reference sequence). CDR3: CATYLGRGYGYTF. The CDR3 DNA follows: TGTGCCACTTACCTAGGGAGAGGCTATGGCTACACCTTC.

This chain links TRBV5-1 with TRBJ2-1; 7 nucleotides line up with TRBD1. The trim removed 2 bases at V and 2 bases at J, leaving 4 bases unmatched. This CDR3 comprises 15 residues. Germline V gene sequence: CDR1 SGHRS, CDR2 YFSETQ. Written as DNA, the CDR3 is TGCGCCAGCAGCTTAGGGGGCAGTCCCTACAATGAGCAGTTCTTC. Translation gives CASSLGGSPYNEQFF.

A few counts support this clone. The chain is built from TRBV2 and TRBJ2-7; TRBD1 matches 7 bases. CDR3 length equals 14 residues. Per germline, CDR1 SNHLY and CDR2 FYNNEI. The J segment lost 0 bases and the V segment lost 7 bases, leaving 6 bases of the junction unmatched. CDR3 sequence reads: CASNLDRASYEQYF. The CDR3 DNA reads TGTGCCAGCAACCTTGACAGGGCCTCCTACGAGCAGTACTTC.

To note about this clone: The sample carries other DNA sequences with the same CDR3. The chain uses TRBV15 and TRBJ2-5; tentatively, D is TRBD1 (5 bases). CDR1 is LNHNV and CDR2 is YYDKDF in the germline V gene (reference sequence). V was trimmed by 5 bases and J by 5 bases, leaving 18 bases between them. The CDR3 totals 15 residues. Written as DNA, the CDR3 is TGTGCCACCAGCGTGGGGCAGCAGGGTCAGGAGACCCAGTACTTC. Its protein product is CATSVGQQGQETQYF.

The chain couples TRBV19 to TRBJ2-1; a weak D match, TRBD2 (8 bases). V was cut by 7 bases and J by 8 bases, with 27 bases left in between. CDR1 and CDR2 (germline): LNHDA, SQIVND (reference sequence). The CDR3 contains 17 residues. The CDR3 coding sequence is TGTGCCAGTACCTCAGGGGGGGGACTAGTCCGTCAATATGAGCAGTTCTTC. It is translated as CASTSGGGLVRQYEQFF.

This chain uses TRBV7-8 with TRBJ2-7; 8 bases are shared with TRBD2. The CDR3 length is 16 residues. The germline V gene has CDR1 SGHVS and CDR2 FQNEAQ. V lost 3 bases to trimming and J lost 1 base; unmatched junction nucleotides: 8. CDR3 DNA sequence: TGTGCCAGCAGCTTCGCCGGGACTAGGGGATCCTACGAGCAGTACTTC. It specifies CASSFAGTRGSYEQYF. The complete variable domain, with remaining parts taken from reference TRBV7-8 and TRBJ2-7, reads GAGVSQSPRYKVAKRGQDVALRCDPISGHVSLFWYQQALGQGPEFLTYFQNEAQLDKSGLPSDRFFAERPEGSVSTLKIQRTQQEDSAVYLCASSFAGTRGSYEQYFGPGTRLTVT.

V and J are TRBV30 and TRBJ1-2, with D maybe TRBD1 (6 bases). The CDR3 is 13 residues long. Looked up from germline, CDR1 is GTSNPN and CDR2 is SVGIG (reference sequence). The V end lost 8 bases, the J end lost 2 bases, and 15 bases lay between the germline ends. CDR3 amino acids: CAATAGGNYGYTF. The DNA of the CDR3 is TGTGCCGCGACCGCGGGGGGCAACTATGGCTACACCTTC.

The chain is built from TRBV12-5 and TRBJ1-6; tentatively, D is TRBD1 (6 bases). Germline V gives CDR1 LGHNT, CDR2 FRNRAP. This CDR3 is 13 amino acids long. The V end was cut by 5 bases, the J end by 8 bases, with 10 bases between. Here the CDR3 DNA reads TGTGCTAGTGGTACTACAGGGTATTCACCCCTCCACTTT. Translation: CASGTTGYSPLHF.

This chain connects TRBV6-5 to TRBJ2-4, with unresolved D. Germline CDR1 and CDR2: MNHEY and SVGAGI. V was shortened by 8 bases and J by 0 bases, with 5 bases between the two germline ends. This CDR3 region has 12 residues. The CDR3 DNA is TGTGCCAGCGGGCGAGCCAAAAACATTCAGTACTTC. Amino acid sequence: CASGRAKNIQYF.

This chain links TRBV6-5 with TRBJ1-1; D might be TRBD1 (5 bases). The germline V and J ends were trimmed by 2 bases and 10 bases, with 17 bases remaining between them. This CDR3 comprises 14 residues. Germline CDR1 and CDR2: MNHEY and SVGAGI. In DNA form, the CDR3 reads TGTGCCAGCAGTTACCGGTCCCAGGGTATGGTAGCTTTCTTT. This encodes CASSYRSQGMVAFF.

A word on this clone: At one end the junction does not follow the germline gene, possibly because of a read error. The chain couples TRBV5-1 to TRBJ1-1; 12 positions agree with TRBD1. Germline V gene data show CDR1 as SGHRS and CDR2 as YFSETQ. This CDR3 is 12 amino acids long. CDR3 DNA: TGCGCCAGCAGCGGGGACAGGGGGCCCTCTGCGTTT. Translation: CASSGDRGPSAF.

This clone was counted at least ten times. The chain links TRBV7-9 to TRBJ2-7; 7 nucleotides align to TRBD1. The CDR3 is 15 residues long. V lost 4 bases, J lost 3 bases, and 9 bases stayed unmatched. Germline V CDR1 and CDR2: SEHNR, FQNEAQ (reference sequence). CDR3 sequence reads: CASSSRDRVVYEQYF. CDR3 DNA sequence: TGTGCCAGCAGCTCCCGGGACAGAGTAGTCTACGAGCAGTACTTC.